This T cell receptor beta chain was recorded in a study of neurological immune-mediated disorders. This clonotype was detected many times. No antigen is known for it. A single record per CDR3 protein comes from TCRdb applying MiXCR to the 5' RACE reads. The table has roughly 41,000 distinct CDR3 sequences, 11% seen once; the top ten hold roughly 3.9%. Germline V gene lookup returns CDR1 MNHEY and CDR2 SMNVEV (reference sequence). The CDR3 runs 12 residues. The ends were cut back, 6 bases at V and 3 bases at J, with 9 bases in the middle. As for time point: technical triplicate 1. From 2 million PBMCs stored at -80 C, the unsorted libraries were generated. General observations from the study: No expanded-clone CDR3 amino acid sequence recurred across subjects, suggesting private TCR-beta repertoires.

Sequencing input: PBMCs. The V and J genes are TRBV27 and TRBJ2-7, with a tentative D call TRBD1 (5 bases). The clonotype comes from a man aged 55 to 70 with HTLV-1-associated myelopathy (HAM/TSP). The CDR3 loop is CASRGESYEQYF. CDR3 coding DNA: TGTGCCAGCAGAGGGGAAAGCTACGAGCAGTACTTC.